The clone carrying this TCR beta chain showed up many times. Both TRBC1 and TRBC2 were covered by a beta constant-region primer of two equimolar oligonucleotides. TCRdb re-derived calls from the UMI-ligation and nested PCR reads in MiXCR, one entry per CDR3 protein. Here the sample spans roughly 27,000 distinct CDR3 sequences, about 10% being singletons. The data belong to a study of naive and memory T cell subsets. From germline, CDR1 is SGHAT and CDR2 FQNNGV. CDR3 size: 14 residues. V trimming: 4 bases; J trimming: 4 bases; junction bases outside the gene matches: 2. This sequence originates from a human donor in good health. This chain connects TRBV11-2 to TRBJ2-5; the match to TRBD1 covers 11 bases. Sequenced sample: effector memory CD4+ T cells from blood. Subset indicated: effector memory, CD45RA- CD27-. CDR3 in DNA: TGTGCCAGCAGCTCCGGGACAGGGGGAGAGACCCAGTACTTC. Translated, it gives CASSSGTGGETQYF.